This TCR beta chain was identified during a study of cytomegalovirus exposure and HLA in healthy donors. The germline gives CDR1 PRHDT, CDR2 FYEKMQ (reference sequence). This CDR3 is 14 amino acids long. Regarding the study as a whole: Some V segments, TRBV6-2 and TRBV6-3 among them, were indistinguishable and were therefore excluded. The authors enumerated around 150 TCR beta chains as linked to cytomegalovirus.

As for this clone: No antigen is known for it. An end of the junction differs from the germline gene, which may be a read error.

The primer mix had 60 Vbeta and 13 Jbeta primers. The protocol was immunoSEQ multiplex PCR, while the TCRdb copy is restricted to in-frame clones and leaves out a portion. The sample carries under 200,000 clones, around 77% recorded once. The sample comprised PBMCs. The V gene is TRBV13, the J gene TRBJ2-7; 8 bases line up with TRBD1. This sequence originates from a middle-aged man in good health and CMV-seropositive. CDR3 in amino acids: CASSPQGELYEQYF. In DNA form, the CDR3 reads TGTGCCAGCAGCCCACAGGGGGAGCTGTACGAGCAATACTTC.